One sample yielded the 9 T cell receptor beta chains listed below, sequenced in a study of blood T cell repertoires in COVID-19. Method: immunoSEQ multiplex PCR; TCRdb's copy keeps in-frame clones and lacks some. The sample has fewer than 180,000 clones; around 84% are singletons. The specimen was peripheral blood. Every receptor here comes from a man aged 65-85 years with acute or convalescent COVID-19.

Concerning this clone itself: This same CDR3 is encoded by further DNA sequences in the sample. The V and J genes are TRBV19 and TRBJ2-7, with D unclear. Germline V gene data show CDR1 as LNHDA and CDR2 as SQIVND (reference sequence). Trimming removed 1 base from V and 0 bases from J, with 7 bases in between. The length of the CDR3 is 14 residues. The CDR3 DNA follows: TGTGCCAGTAGTATAGGGCGGAACTCCTACGAGCAGTACTTC. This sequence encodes CASSIGRNSYEQYF.

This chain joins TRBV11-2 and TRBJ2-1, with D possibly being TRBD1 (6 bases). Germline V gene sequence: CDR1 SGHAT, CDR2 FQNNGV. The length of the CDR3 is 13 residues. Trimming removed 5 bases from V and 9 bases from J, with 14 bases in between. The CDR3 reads CASSRTGKGEQFF. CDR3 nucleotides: TGTGCCAGCAGCCGTACAGGGAAGGGTGAGCAGTTCTTC.

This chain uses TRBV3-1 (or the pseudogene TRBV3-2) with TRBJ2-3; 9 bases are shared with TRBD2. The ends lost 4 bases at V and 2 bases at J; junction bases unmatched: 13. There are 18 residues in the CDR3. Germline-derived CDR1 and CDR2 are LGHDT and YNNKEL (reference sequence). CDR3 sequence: CASSPRMFLAGLTDTQYF. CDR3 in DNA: TGTGCCAGCAGCCCCAGAATGTTCCTAGCGGGACTCACAGATACGCAGTATTTT.

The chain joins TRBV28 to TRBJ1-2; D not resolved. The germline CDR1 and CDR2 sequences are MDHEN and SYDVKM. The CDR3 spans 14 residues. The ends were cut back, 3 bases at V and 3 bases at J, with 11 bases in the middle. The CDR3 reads CASSLPGGYYGYTF. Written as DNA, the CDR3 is TGTGCCAGCAGTTTGCCCGGAGGGTACTATGGCTACACCTTC.

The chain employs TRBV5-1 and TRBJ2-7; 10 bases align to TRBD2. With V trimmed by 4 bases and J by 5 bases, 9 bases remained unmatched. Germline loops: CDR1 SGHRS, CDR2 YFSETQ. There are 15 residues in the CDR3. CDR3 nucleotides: TGCGCCAGCAGCCTCGGACTAGCGGACAACGACGAGCAGTACTTC. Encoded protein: CASSLGLADNDEQYF.

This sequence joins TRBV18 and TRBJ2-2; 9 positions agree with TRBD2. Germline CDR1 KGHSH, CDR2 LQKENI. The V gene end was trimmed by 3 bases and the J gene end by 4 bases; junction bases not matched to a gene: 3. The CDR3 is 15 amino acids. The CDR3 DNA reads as TGTGCCAGCTCACCCGGGACTAGCTCCACCGGGGAGCTGTTTTTT. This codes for CASSPGTSSTGELFF.

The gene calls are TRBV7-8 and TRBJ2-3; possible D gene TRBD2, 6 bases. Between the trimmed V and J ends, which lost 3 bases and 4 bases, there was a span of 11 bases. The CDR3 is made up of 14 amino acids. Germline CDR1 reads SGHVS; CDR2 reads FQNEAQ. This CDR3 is CASSFRDFADTQYF. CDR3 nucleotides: TGTGCCAGCAGCTTTCGGGACTTTGCAGATACGCAGTATTTT. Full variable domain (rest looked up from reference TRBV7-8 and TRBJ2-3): GAGVSQSPRYKVAKRGQDVALRCDPISGHVSLFWYQQALGQGPEFLTYFQNEAQLDKSGLPSDRFFAERPEGSVSTLKIQRTQQEDSAVYLCASSFRDFADTQYFGPGTRLTVL.

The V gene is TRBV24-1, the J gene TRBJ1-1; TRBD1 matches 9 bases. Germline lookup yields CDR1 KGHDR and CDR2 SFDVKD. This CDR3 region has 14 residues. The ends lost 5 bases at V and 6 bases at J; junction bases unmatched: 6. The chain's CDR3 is CATSGPGQGAEAFF. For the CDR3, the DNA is TGTGCCACCAGTGGTCCGGGACAGGGAGCTGAAGCTTTCTTT.

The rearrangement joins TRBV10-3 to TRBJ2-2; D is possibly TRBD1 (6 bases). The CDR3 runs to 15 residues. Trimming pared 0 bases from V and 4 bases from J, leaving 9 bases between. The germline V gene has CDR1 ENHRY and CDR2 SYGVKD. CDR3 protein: CAISESGQLTGELFF. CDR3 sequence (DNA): TGTGCCATCAGTGAGTCAGGACAGCTCACCGGGGAGCTGTTTTTT.